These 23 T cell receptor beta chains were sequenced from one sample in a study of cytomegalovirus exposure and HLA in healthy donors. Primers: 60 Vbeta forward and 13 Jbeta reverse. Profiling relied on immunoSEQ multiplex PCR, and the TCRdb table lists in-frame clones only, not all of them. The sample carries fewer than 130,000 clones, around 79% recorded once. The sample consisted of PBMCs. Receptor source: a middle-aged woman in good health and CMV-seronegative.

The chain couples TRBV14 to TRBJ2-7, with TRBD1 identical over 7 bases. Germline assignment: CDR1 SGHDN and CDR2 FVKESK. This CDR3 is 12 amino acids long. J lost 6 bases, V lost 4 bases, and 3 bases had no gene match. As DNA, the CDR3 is TGTGCCAGCAGCCCAAACAGGGGCGAGCAGTACTTC. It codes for CASSPNRGEQYF.

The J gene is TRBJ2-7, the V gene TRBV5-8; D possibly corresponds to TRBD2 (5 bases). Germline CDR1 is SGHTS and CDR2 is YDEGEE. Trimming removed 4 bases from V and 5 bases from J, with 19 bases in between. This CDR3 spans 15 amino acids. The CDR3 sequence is CASSPRGAFRDEQYF. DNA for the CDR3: TGTGCCAGCAGCCCCCGGGGAGCCTTTAGGGACGAGCAGTACTTC. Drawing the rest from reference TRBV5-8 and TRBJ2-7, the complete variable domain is EAGVTQSPTHLIKTRGQQATLRCSPISGHTSVYWYQQALGLGLQFLLWYDEGEERNRGNFPPRFSGRQFPNYSSELNVNALELEDSALYLCASSPRGAFRDEQYFGPGTRLTVT.

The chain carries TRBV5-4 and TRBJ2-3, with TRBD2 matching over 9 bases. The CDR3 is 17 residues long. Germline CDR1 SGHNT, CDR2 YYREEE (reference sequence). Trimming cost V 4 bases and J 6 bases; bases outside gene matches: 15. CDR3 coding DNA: TGTGCCAGCAGCCTAGACCCGACTAGCGGAGGGGGGGATACGCAGTATTTT. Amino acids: CASSLDPTSGGGDTQYF.

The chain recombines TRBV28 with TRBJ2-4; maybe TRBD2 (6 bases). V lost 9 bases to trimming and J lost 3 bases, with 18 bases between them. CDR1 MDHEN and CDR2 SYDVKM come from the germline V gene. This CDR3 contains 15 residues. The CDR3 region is CARKERAVDKNIQYF. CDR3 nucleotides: TGTGCCAGAAAGGAGCGGGCGGTGGACAAAAACATTCAGTACTTC.

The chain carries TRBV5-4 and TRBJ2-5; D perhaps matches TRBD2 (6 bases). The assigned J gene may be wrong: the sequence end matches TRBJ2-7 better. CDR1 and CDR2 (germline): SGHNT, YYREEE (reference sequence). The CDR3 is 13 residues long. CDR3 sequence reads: CASSLERGGEQYF. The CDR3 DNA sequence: TGTGCCAGCAGCTTGGAGAGGGGAGGCGAGCAGTACTTC.

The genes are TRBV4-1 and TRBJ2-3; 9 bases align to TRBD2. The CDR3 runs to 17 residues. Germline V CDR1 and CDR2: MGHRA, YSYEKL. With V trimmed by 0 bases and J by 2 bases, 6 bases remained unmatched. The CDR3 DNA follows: TGCGCCAGCAGCCAAGATGCGCAGCGGGGGGACACAGATACGCAGTATTTT. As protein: CASSQDAQRGDTDTQYF.

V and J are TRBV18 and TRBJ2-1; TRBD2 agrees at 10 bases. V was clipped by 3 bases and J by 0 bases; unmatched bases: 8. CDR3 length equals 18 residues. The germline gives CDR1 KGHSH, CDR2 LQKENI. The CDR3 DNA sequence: TGTGCCAGCTCACCCTGGACTAGCGGAACCAGCTCCTACAATGAGCAGTTCTTC. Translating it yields CASSPWTSGTSSYNEQFF.

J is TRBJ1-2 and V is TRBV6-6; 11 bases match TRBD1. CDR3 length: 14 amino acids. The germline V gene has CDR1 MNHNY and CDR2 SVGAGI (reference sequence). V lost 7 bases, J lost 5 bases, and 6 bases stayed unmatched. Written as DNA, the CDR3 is TGTGCCAGCATTGGACAGGGGGCCGGGTATGGCTACACCTTC. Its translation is CASIGQGAGYGYTF.

In nucleotides, the CDR3 is TGTGCCACCAGCAGTTTCCGGGACAGGGGGTCCTACGAGCAGTACTTC. Its translation: CATSSFRDRGSYEQYF. V is TRBV15 and J is TRBJ2-7; 11 bases align to TRBD1. The CDR3 runs 16 residues. Germline V lookup: CDR1 LNHNV, CDR2 YYDKDF (reference sequence). Trimming removed 3 bases from V and 1 base from J; junction bases left unmatched: 5.

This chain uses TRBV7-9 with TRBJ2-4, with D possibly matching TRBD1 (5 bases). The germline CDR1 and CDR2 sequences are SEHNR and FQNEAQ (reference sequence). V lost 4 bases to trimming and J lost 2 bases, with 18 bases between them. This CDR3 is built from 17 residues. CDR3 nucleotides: TGTGCCAGCAGCTCCACTTCCATGGACACTTCCAAAAACATTCAGTACTTC. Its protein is CASSSTSMDTSKNIQYF.

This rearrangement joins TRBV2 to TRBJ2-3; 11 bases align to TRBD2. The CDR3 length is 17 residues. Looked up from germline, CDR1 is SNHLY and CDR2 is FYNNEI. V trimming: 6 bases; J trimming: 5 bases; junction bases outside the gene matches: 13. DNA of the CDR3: TGTGCCAGCAGAAGACTAGCGGGAAGGGTTGGGGGAGATACGCAGTATTTT. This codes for CASRRLAGRVGGDTQYF.

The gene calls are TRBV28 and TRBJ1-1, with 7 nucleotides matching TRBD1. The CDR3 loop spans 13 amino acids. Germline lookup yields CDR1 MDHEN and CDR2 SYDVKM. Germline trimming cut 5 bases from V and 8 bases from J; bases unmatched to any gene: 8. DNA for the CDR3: TGTGCCAGCAGTCCGCTGGGGACAGAAGAAGCTTTCTTT. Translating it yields CASSPLGTEEAFF.

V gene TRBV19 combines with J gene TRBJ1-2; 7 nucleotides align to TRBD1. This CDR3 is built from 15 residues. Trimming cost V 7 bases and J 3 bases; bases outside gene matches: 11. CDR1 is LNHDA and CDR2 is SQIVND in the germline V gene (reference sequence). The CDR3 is CASNTGGQLYYGYTF. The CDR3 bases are TGTGCCAGTAACACTGGGGGACAGCTTTACTATGGCTACACCTTC.

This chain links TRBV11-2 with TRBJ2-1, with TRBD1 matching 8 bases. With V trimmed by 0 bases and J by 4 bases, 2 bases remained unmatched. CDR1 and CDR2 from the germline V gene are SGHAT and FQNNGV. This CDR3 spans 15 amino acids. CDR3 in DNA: TGTGCCAGCAGCTTAGAACAGGGGGGTTACAATGAGCAGTTCTTC. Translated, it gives CASSLEQGGYNEQFF.

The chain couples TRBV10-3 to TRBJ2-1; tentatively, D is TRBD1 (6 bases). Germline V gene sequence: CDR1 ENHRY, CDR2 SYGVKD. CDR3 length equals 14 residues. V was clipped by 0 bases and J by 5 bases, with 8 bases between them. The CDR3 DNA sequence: TGTGCCATCAGTGAGTCTAACAGGGACAATGAGCAGTTCTTC. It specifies CAISESNRDNEQFF.

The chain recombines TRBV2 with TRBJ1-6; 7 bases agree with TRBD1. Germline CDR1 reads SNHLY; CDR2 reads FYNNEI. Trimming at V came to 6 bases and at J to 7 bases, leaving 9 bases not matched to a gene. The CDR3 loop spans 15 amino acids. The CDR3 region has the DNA TGTGCCAGCAGGGTACAGGGGATAGAGAATTCACCCCTCCACTTT. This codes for CASRVQGIENSPLHF.

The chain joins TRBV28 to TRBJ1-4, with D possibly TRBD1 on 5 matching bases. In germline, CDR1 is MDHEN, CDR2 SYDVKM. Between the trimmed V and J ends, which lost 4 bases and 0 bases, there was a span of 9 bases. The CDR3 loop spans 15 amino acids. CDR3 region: CASSSGGATNEKLFF. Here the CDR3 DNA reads TGTGCCAGCAGTTCTGGGGGGGCAACTAATGAAAAACTGTTTTTT.

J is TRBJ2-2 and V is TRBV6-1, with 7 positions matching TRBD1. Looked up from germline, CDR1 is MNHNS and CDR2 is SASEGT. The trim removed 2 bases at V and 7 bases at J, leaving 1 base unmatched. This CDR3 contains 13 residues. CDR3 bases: TGTGCCAGCAGTGAAAGGGGGCACGGGGAGCTGTTTTTT. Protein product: CASSERGHGELFF.

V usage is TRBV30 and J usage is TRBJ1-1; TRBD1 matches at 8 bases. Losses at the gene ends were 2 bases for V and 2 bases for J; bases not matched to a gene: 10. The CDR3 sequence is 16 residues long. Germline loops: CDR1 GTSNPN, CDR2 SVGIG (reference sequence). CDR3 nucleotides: TGTGCCTGGAGTAGTTATCCGGGACAGGTCAACACTGAAGCTTTCTTT. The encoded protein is CAWSSYPGQVNTEAFF.

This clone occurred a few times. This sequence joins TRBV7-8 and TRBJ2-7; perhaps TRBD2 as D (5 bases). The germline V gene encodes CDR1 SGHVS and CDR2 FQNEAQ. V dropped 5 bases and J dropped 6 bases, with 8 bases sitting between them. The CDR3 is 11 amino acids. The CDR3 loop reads CASSQRGEQYF. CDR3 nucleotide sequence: TGTGCCAGCAGCCAACGGGGCGAGCAGTACTTC.

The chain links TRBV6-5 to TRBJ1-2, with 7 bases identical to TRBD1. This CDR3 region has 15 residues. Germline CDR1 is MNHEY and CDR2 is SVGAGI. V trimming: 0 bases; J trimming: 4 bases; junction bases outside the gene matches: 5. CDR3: CASSYSKRTGYGYTF. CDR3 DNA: TGTGCCAGCAGTTACTCGAAGAGGACAGGCTATGGCTACACCTTC.

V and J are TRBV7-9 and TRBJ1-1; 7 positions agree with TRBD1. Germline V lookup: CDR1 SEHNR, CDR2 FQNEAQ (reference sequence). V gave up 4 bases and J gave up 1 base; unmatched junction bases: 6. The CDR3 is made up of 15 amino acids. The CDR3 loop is CASSSPGQTNTEAFF. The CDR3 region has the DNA TGTGCCAGCAGCTCGCCGGGACAGACGAACACTGAAGCTTTCTTT.

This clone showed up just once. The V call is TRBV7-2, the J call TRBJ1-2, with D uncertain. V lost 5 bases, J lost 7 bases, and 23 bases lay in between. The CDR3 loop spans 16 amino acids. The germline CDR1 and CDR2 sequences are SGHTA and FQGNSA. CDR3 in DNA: TGTGCCAGCAGCAAAGCCCAGGCTGGAAATCTATTTGGCTACACCTTC. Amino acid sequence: CASSKAQAGNLFGYTF.